Following are 4 T cell receptor beta chains from one sample sequenced in a study of neurological immune-mediated disorders. TCRdb analysed the 5' RACE reads with MiXCR anew, one entry per CDR3 protein. The sample has 50,000 to 60,000 distinct CDR3 sequences; less than 2.5% are singletons. The sequenced sample was PBMCs. The source is a man in his fifties or sixties with multiple sclerosis.

This clonotype was seen at least ten times. This chain joins TRBV20-1 and TRBJ1-2; TRBD1 aligns across 11 bases. Trimming removed 4 bases from V and 6 bases from J; junction bases left unmatched: 7. From germline, CDR1 is DFQATT and CDR2 SNEGSKA (reference sequence). The CDR3 runs 14 residues. The CDR3 spells CSATTGQGANGYTF. For the CDR3, the DNA is TGCAGTGCTACCACCGGACAGGGGGCTAATGGCTACACCTTC.

This clonotype was recorded many times. This chain links TRBV10-3 with TRBJ2-3; 10 bases align to TRBD2. Trimming cost V 4 bases and J 6 bases; bases outside gene matches: 16. Germline V gives CDR1 ENHRY, CDR2 SYGVKD. The CDR3 has 18 residues. CDR3 sequence: CAISANPGVAGGHDTQYF. CDR3 bases: TGTGCCATCAGTGCAAACCCCGGGGTAGCGGGGGGCCACGATACGCAGTATTTT.

This clonotype was seen many times. This chain joins TRBV20-1 and TRBJ1-1; D gene uncertain. CDR3 length: 15 residues. Between the trimmed V and J ends, which lost 5 bases and 1 base, there was a span of 17 bases. Germline CDR1 DFQATT, CDR2 SNEGSKA (reference sequence). The CDR3 spells CSAPSLGRPNTEAFF. The CDR3 DNA reads TGCAGTGCTCCCTCCTTGGGGAGGCCGAACACTGAAGCTTTCTTT.

This clonotype showed up many times. The chain carries TRBV20-1 and TRBJ2-7; D is unclear. Trimming shortened V by 1 base and J by 7 bases, and 14 bases separated the two germline ends. The V gene's germline CDR1 is DFQATT and CDR2 SNEGSKA (reference sequence). The CDR3 is 13 amino acids. The CDR3 reads CSARAPGPGEQYF. CDR3 in DNA: TGCAGTGCTAGAGCACCGGGTCCCGGGGAGCAGTACTTC.